This T cell receptor beta chain was profiled in a study of blood T cell repertoires in COVID-19. Study-level background: Samples of COVID-19 (acute and convalescent) were obtained from the United States, Italy and Spain. PBMCs, B-cell-depleted T cells, or T cells provided the cDNA or gDNA that made up the material.

As originally analysed: Estimation of nucleated cell counts relied on the amplification of reference gene primers. The assay was immunoSEQ multiplex PCR, and TCRdb's table has in-frame clones only and misses some. The V and J calls and the clone size are those of that table, but D and trimming were determined from the DNA. The sample includes 90,000 to 120,000 clones, 91% seen only once; the top ten take approximately 5.5%. The CDR3 contains 14 residues. V lost 1 base, J lost 3 bases, and 9 bases lay in between. CDR1 and CDR2 (germline): LNHDA, SQIVND (reference sequence). Sequencing was done on a sample of peripheral blood. The clonotype comes from a human donor in a cohort sampled during active COVID-19. The chain is built from TRBV19 and TRBJ1-1; the D gene is possibly TRBD1 (6 bases). The DNA for the CDR3 is TGTGCCAGTAGTATAGGGGGGGGGCACACTGAAGCTTTCTTT. Its protein is CASSIGGGHTEAFF. The whole variable domain, remainder taken from reference TRBV19 and TRBJ1-1, is DGGITQSPKYLFRKEGQNVTLSCEQNLNHDAMYWYRQDPGQGLRLIYYSQIVNDFQKGDIAEGYSVSREKKESFPLTVTSAQKNPTAFYLCASSIGGGHTEAFFGQGTRLTVV.